Shown below are 24 T cell receptor beta chains from a single sample sequenced in a study of control samples from healthy donors and cancer patients (dated by TCRdb to between 2020 and 2021). Libraries were built with the immunoSEQ multiplex PCR assay. Drawn from immuneACCESS, this table holds only the in-frame rearrangements with V and J called that TCRdb kept. Clones are partly lost; checked studies trace under half to an unresolved V gene and leave the rest unexplained. This sample is represented by 130,000 to 150,000 clones; more than 85% of them were singletons. 8% to 9.5% of the sample is taken by the ten largest. The sample was blood. Source of these receptors: a woman in her 30s in good health.

V and J are TRBV18 and TRBJ1-1; the D gene is possibly TRBD1 (6 bases). This CDR3 has 12 residues. The V gene's germline CDR1 is KGHSH and CDR2 LQKENI. Trimming shortened V by 3 bases and J by 5 bases, and 7 bases separated the two germline ends. The CDR3 DNA is TGTGCCAGCTCACCCACAGGGACTGAAGCTTTCTTT. Translating it yields CASSPTGTEAFF.

This clone was recorded once. The gene calls are TRBV25-1 and TRBJ1-6; TRBD1 matches at 8 bases. Germline assignment: CDR1 MGHDK and CDR2 SYGVNS. The junction had 15 bases not matched to a gene; V was cut back by 6 bases and J by 14 bases. The CDR3 is made up of 15 amino acids. The CDR3 region is CASSVGTGGSAALHF. CDR3 bases: TGTGCCAGCAGCGTGGGAACAGGGGGTTCAGCGGCCCTCCACTTT.

This chain connects TRBV2 to TRBJ1-3; D gene ambiguous. V lost 4 bases to trimming and J lost 0 bases, with 10 bases between them. Germline-derived CDR1 and CDR2 are SNHLY and FYNNEI. The CDR3 is 15 amino acids. The CDR3 region is CASSASVLSGNTIYF. The CDR3 DNA reads TGTGCCAGCAGTGCGTCCGTCCTCTCTGGAAACACCATATATTTT.

The chain links TRBV5-6 to TRBJ1-2; possible D gene TRBD1, 5 bases. Trimming took off 0 bases at V and 7 bases at J, with 10 bases between the two ends. There are 13 residues in the CDR3. Germline loops: CDR1 SGHDT, CDR2 YYEEEE. The CDR3 here is CASSLGQGIGYTF. The DNA of the CDR3 is TGTGCCAGCAGCTTGGGGCAGGGAATTGGCTACACCTTC.

The chain couples TRBV5-4 to TRBJ2-2; D perhaps matches TRBD1 (7 bases). The V and J ends lost 3 bases and 2 bases respectively, with 14 bases between them. Per germline, CDR1 SGHNT and CDR2 YYREEE (reference sequence). The CDR3 consists of 16 residues. CDR3 sequence (DNA): TGTGCCAGCAGCTCCCAGGGGGGCTCCAACACCGGGGAGCTGTTTTTT. It translates to CASSSQGGSNTGELFF.

The chain recombines TRBV7-9 with TRBJ1-4; TRBD1 matches at 10 bases. Germline lookup yields CDR1 SEHNR and CDR2 FQNEAQ (reference sequence). V shed 5 bases and J 5 bases; nucleotides not matched to a gene: 8. The CDR3 is 16 residues long. CDR3 coding DNA: TGTGCCAGCAGCCCCGGACAGGGGGGGCCCAATGAAAAACTGTTTTTT. Translated, it gives CASSPGQGGPNEKLFF.

The V and J genes are TRBV5-1 and TRBJ1-2; no firm D call. V lost 4 bases, J lost 1 base, and 8 bases lay in between. This CDR3 spans 13 amino acids. Germline values: CDR1 SGHRS, CDR2 YFSETQ. Here the CDR3 reads CASSPDGNYGYTF. The CDR3 region has the DNA TGCGCCAGCAGCCCGGACGGTAACTATGGCTACACCTTC. Filled out from reference TRBV5-1 and TRBJ1-2, the complete variable domain reads KAGVTQTPRYLIKTRGQQVTLSCSPISGHRSVSWYQQTPGQGLQFLFEYFSETQRNKGNFPGRFSGRQFSNSRSEMNVSTLELGDSALYLCASSPDGNYGYTFGSGTRLTVV.

This sequence joins TRBV13 and TRBJ1-6, with TRBD1 matching over 9 bases. This CDR3 is built from 17 residues. The V segment lost 1 base and the J segment 2 bases; nucleotides outside the gene matches: 3. The germline V gene encodes CDR1 PRHDT and CDR2 FYEKMQ (reference sequence). The CDR3 region is CASSLEQGAAYNSPLHF. CDR3 nucleotides: TGTGCCAGCAGCTTAGAACAGGGGGCGGCCTATAATTCACCCCTCCACTTT.

This chain connects TRBV7-2 to TRBJ1-2, with 7 bases that match TRBD1. The J segment lost 8 bases and the V segment lost 2 bases, leaving 8 bases of the junction unmatched. CDR1 and CDR2 (germline): SGHTA, FQGNSA. The CDR3 length is 14 residues. The CDR3 coding sequence is TGTGCCAGCAGCTTACGTACAGGGGTGGAGGGCTACACCTTC. Protein sequence: CASSLRTGVEGYTF. Based on the CDR3 plus reference TRBV7-2 and TRBJ1-2, the full variable domain is GAGVSQSPSNKVTEKGKDVELRCDPISGHTALYWYRQSLGQGLEFLIYFQGNSAPDKSGLPSDRFSAERTGGSVSTLTIQRTQQEDSAVYLCASSLRTGVEGYTFGSGTRLTVV.

The V gene is TRBV30, the J gene TRBJ2-5; D tentatively fits TRBD1 or TRBD2 (6 bases each). This CDR3 has 12 residues. Trimming took 2 bases from V and 5 from J, leaving 9 bases between them. The V gene's germline CDR1 is GTSNPN and CDR2 SVGIG (reference sequence). The CDR3 here is CAWSTGAETQYF. As DNA, the CDR3 is TGTGCCTGGAGTACGGGGGCTGAGACCCAGTACTTC.

The chain links TRBV15 to TRBJ2-1, with TRBD2 as a possible D gene (5 bases). This CDR3 has 15 residues. With 0 bases removed from V and 0 bases from J, the gap between germline ends came to 6 bases. Germline lookup yields CDR1 LNHNV and CDR2 YYDKDF (reference sequence). DNA of the CDR3: TGTGCCACCAGCAGAGAAGGGAGCTCCTACAATGAGCAGTTCTTC. Amino acids: CATSREGSSYNEQFF. Complete variable domain (other parts from reference TRBV15 and TRBJ2-1): DAMVIQNPRYQVTQFGKPVTLSCSQTLNHNVMYWYQQKSSQAPKLLFHYYDKDFNNEADTPDNFQSRRPNTSFCFLDIRSPGLGDTAMYLCATSREGSSYNEQFFGPGTRLTVL.

This sequence joins TRBV3-1 (or the pseudogene TRBV3-2) and TRBJ1-5; 11 bases are shared with TRBD1. The germline CDR1 and CDR2 sequences are LGHDT and YNNKEL (reference sequence). V lost 10 bases to trimming and J lost 6 bases; unmatched junction nucleotides: 8. The CDR3 is 14 residues long. This CDR3 reads CATGQGAGSQPQHF. CDR3 nucleotides: TGTGCCACCGGACAGGGGGCGGGAAGTCAGCCCCAGCATTTT.

This clone was recorded once. The CDR3 protein is CASSHGPNTGELFF. The DNA of the CDR3 is TGTGCCAGCAGCCACGGGCCTAACACCGGGGAGCTGTTTTTT. The chain has TRBV3-1 (or the pseudogene TRBV3-2) and TRBJ2-2, with unresolved D. CDR3 length: 14 residues. Trimming removed 3 bases at V and 2 bases at J, with 7 bases between. Germline CDR1 and CDR2: LGHDT and YNNKEL (reference sequence).

V is TRBV3-1 (or the pseudogene TRBV3-2) and J is TRBJ2-3; 9 nucleotides line up with TRBD2. The V segment lost 0 bases and the J segment 7 bases; nucleotides outside the gene matches: 8. This CDR3 has 16 amino acids. Looked up from germline, CDR1 is LGHDT and CDR2 is YNNKEL (reference sequence). CDR3 in amino acids: CASSQDLMLAGNTQYF. The CDR3 DNA is TGTGCCAGCAGCCAAGACCTAATGCTAGCGGGGAATACGCAGTATTTT.

This sequence joins TRBV27 and TRBJ1-1; D is unresolved. CDR3 length: 15 amino acids. The germline V gene has CDR1 MNHEY and CDR2 SMNVEV (reference sequence). The ends were cut back, 3 bases at V and 1 base at J, with 12 bases in the middle. Written as DNA, the CDR3 is TGTGCCAGCAGTTTTTTCGCCCACCGGAACACTGAAGCTTTCTTT. Its translation: CASSFFAHRNTEAFF.

J is TRBJ2-1 and V is TRBV5-1; 8 nucleotides line up with TRBD1. From germline, CDR1 is SGHRS and CDR2 YFSETQ. The ends lost 4 bases at V and 6 bases at J; junction bases unmatched: 9. This CDR3 has 15 amino acids. Written as DNA, the CDR3 is TGCGCCAGCAGCCTGGCCTTACAGGGGGGCAATGAGCAGTTCTTC. This sequence encodes CASSLALQGGNEQFF.

Remarks on this clone: This same CDR3 is encoded by further DNA sequences in the sample. The chain joins TRBV19 to TRBJ2-2; no definite D call. Germline V lookup: CDR1 LNHDA, CDR2 SQIVND (reference sequence). Trimming removed 2 bases at V and 1 base at J, with 5 bases between. There are 14 residues in the CDR3. Here the CDR3 reads CASSISRNTGELFF. CDR3 bases: TGTGCCAGTAGTATATCCAGGAACACCGGGGAGCTGTTTTTT.

V is TRBV27 and J is TRBJ2-1, with 8 bases fitting TRBD1. The CDR3 covers 13 residues. V was clipped by 6 bases and J by 5 bases; unmatched bases: 3. Germline V gene lookup returns CDR1 MNHEY and CDR2 SMNVEV (reference sequence). The CDR3 region has the DNA TGTGCCAGCAGCCCACAGGGGGACAATGAGCAGTTCTTC. The encoded protein is CASSPQGDNEQFF.

The chain combines TRBV3-1 (or the pseudogene TRBV3-2) with TRBJ1-3; D uncertain. V was trimmed by 6 bases and J by 3 bases, leaving 3 bases between them. In germline, CDR1 is LGHDT, CDR2 YNNKEL (reference sequence). The CDR3 is 11 residues long. The CDR3, as DNA: TGTGCCAGCAGTCATGGAAACACCATATATTTT. Translated, it gives CASSHGNTIYF.

V gene TRBV29-1 combines with J gene TRBJ2-1, with 9 bases lining up with TRBD1. CDR1 SQVTM and CDR2 ANQGSEA come from the germline V gene. V trimming: 0 bases; J trimming: 8 bases; junction bases outside the gene matches: 11. The CDR3 runs 16 residues. CDR3 in amino acids: CSVEDRFGQGIDEQFF. DNA for the CDR3: TGCAGCGTTGAAGATCGCTTTGGACAGGGGATCGATGAGCAGTTCTTC.

The chain uses TRBV6-2 or TRBV6-3 and TRBJ2-7; D remains ambiguous. The CDR3 covers 11 residues. Looked up from germline, CDR1 is MNHEY and CDR2 is SVGEGT. Trimming took off 2 bases at V and 11 bases at J, with 10 bases between the two ends. The CDR3 region is CASSYGEKEYF. The CDR3 DNA reads TGTGCCAGCAGTTACGGCGAGAAGGAGTACTTC.

The chain combines TRBV5-5 with TRBJ1-6, with TRBD1 identical over 7 bases. The length of the CDR3 is 16 residues. V gave up 0 bases and J gave up 5 bases; unmatched junction bases: 5. Germline assignment: CDR1 SGHKS and CDR2 YYEKEE (reference sequence). CDR3 in amino acids: CASSLEDRIDNSPLHF. DNA of the CDR3: TGTGCCAGCAGCTTGGAGGACAGGATAGATAATTCACCCCTCCACTTT.

This clone was observed a single time. This chain joins TRBV7-9 and TRBJ1-5; D unclear. The V and J ends lost 5 bases and 0 bases respectively, with 23 bases between them. This CDR3 contains 19 residues. CDR1 SEHNR and CDR2 FQNEAQ come from the germline V gene (reference sequence). The CDR3 here is CASSQDRCKPAYSNQPQHF. DNA of the CDR3: TGTGCCAGCAGCCAGGACCGCTGTAAGCCCGCTTATAGCAATCAGCCCCAGCATTTT.

This chain joins TRBV21-1 and TRBJ1-2. TRBV21-1 has pseudogene status. This CDR3 is 17 amino acids long. The CDR3 region is CASSKGGPTVANYGYTF. The CDR3 DNA sequence: TGTGCCAGCAGCAAAGGCGGGCCGACAGTAGCTAACTATGGCTACACCTTC.